A selection of T cell receptor beta chains follows, all from one sample in a study of glioma-infiltrating T cells after dendritic cell vaccination. Sequencing was performed with immunoSEQ multiplex PCR; in TCRdb, only in-frame clones are kept and a portion is missing. The sample holds 85,000 to 100,000 clones, roughly 80% seen once. Sequencing used blood, obtained after dendritic cell vaccination. Receptors originate from a human donor with glioblastoma. The CDR3 runs from the conserved cysteine through the conserved F or W. D genes are given only for firm matches. Clone size is stated in some rows and not others, as once, few, many or a class when expanded.

TRBJ1-2	-	TRBV21-1	-	CASSFLRLQGRGDSTLANYGYTF	TGTGCCAGCAGCTTCCTCAGATTACAGGGCCGTGGGGATTCTACACTAGCTAACTATGGCTACACCTTC
TRBJ2-7	-	TRBV2	TRBD2	CASSPTVTSGRSGEQYF	TGTGCCAGCAGTCCAACAGTGACTAGCGGCAGGTCAGGCGAGCAGTACTTC
TRBJ2-7	once	TRBV28	TRBD2	CASEGLAYEQYF	TGTGCCAGTGAAGGACTAGCCTACGAGCAGTACTTC
TRBJ1-1	-	TRBV5-1	TRBD1	CASSLGQGHTEAFF	TGCGCCAGCAGCTTGGGACAGGGCCACACTGAAGCTTTCTTT
TRBJ1-5	-	TRBV6-6	-	CASSQRGNQPQHF	TGTGCCAGCAGTCAGAGGGGCAATCAGCCCCAGCATTTT
TRBJ2-3	-	TRBV27	-	CASSSFRQTGTDTQYF	TGTGCCAGCAGTTCCTTTCGACAGACAGGCACAGATACGCAGTATTTT
TRBJ2-1	-	TRBV7-8	TRBD1	CASSLMNRGPNNEQFF	TGTGCCAGCAGCTTAATGAACAGGGGGCCCAACAATGAGCAGTTCTTC
TRBJ1-2	-	TRBV6-6	-	CASSYSRAGEGYTF	TGTGCCAGCAGTTACTCTCGGGCAGGGGAGGGCTACACCTTC
TRBJ1-6	-	TRBV9	-	CASSAEIQDFFLHF	TGTGCCAGCAGCGCCGAAATACAGGATTTTTTCCTCCACTTT
TRBJ2-5	-	TRBV13	-	CASSLQETQYF	TGTGCCAGCAGCTTACAGGAGACCCAGTACTTC